The entry below gives a single T cell receptor beta chain sequence along with its context. Its cognate antigen has yet to be identified. Base qualities are not provided; no much larger clone lies one nucleotide away. Reading from cysteine to phenylalanine, the CDR3 counts 13 amino acids. The kept DNA is CDR3 alone, 39 bases in frame from the first base. CDR1 and CDR2 were assigned from the germline V gene as SGHTA and FQGTGA. Trimming removed 5 bases from V and 8 bases from J; the gene matches leave 7 bases unexplained. The time point label here, explained by the study, means: baseline before first vaccination. Vaccinee samples came from UK trials COV001 and COV002, including a single-blind randomized controlled phase 2/3 trial of AZD1222 (ChAdOx1 nCoV-19) in healthy adults. Trial participant PBMC samples were collected at day 0 and day 28 after the second dose for TCRbeta chain sequencing. The sample originates from a study of T cell responses to AZD1222 COVID-19 vaccine (dated by TCRdb to about 2021). Context from the whole study: AZD1222 recipients with second doses at about 4 weeks or about 12 weeks were pooled, because spike-specific TCR depth and breadth did not differ between schedules. A total of under 250 trial participants underwent TCR sequencing, of whom approximately 200 had received two doses of AZD1222 and roughly 26 had received two doses of the MenACWY control vaccine. Trial participants were enrolled into age subgroups of 18-55, 56-69 and 70-plus years, which contained about 150, 27 and 61 TCR-sequenced participants, respectively.

Overall results and qualifications from the work: Conclusions about previously exposed vaccinees are limited because only five to seven AZD1222 recipients were SARS-CoV-2 seropositive at baseline. The 56-69-year group was small, and its depth increase did not reach significance, likely because of low power. The vaccine-associated CD4 TCRs covered the entire spike protein, and the dominant responses fell in regions 160-218 and 743-854. Epitopes outside the regions mutated in the B.1.351 and B.1.1.7 variants were reportedly recognized by nearly half of the unique spike-specific TCRs. Most participants were white British and females outnumbered males, and the authors suggested that clonal diversity may have been underestimated. Because no day 14 peak-response samples were available, repertoires were characterized only after the peak T cell response. A significant rise in spike-specific TCR breadth and depth was observed after two AZD1222 doses relative to day 0 and relative to MenACWY recipients.

The CDR3 regions of human TCRbeta chains were subjected to immunosequencing. The authors processed their data as follows. Repertoire TCRs were checked for matches against a reference library of SARS-CoV-2-specific TCRs that had been generated using the MIRA antigen-specificity platform. Breadth was defined as the fraction of unique TCRs that were SARS-CoV-2-associated. Depth was defined as the fraction of total T cells that were SARS-CoV-2-associated. Using the MIRA data, each spike-specific TCR was assigned both to the spike region to which the TCR was reactive and to a CD4 or CD8 class. Log10-transformed breadth and depth values were compared by one-way ANOVA with Sidak's multiple comparisons tests. Held by TCRdb, this immuneACCESS table contains in-frame sequences only and omits some clones. Under half of the omission traces to an unresolved V gene where checked; the cause of the rest is unknown. Clonal size and the V and J genes are those of that table, whereas D and trimming came from the DNA. In all, the sample holds around 100,000 clones, and approximately 90% of those were seen once. Around a sixth of the sample is held by the ten biggest clonotypes.

This sequence originates from an adult in good health. Recombination connected TRBV7-3 to TRBJ1-2; a stretch of 8 junction bases matches TRBD1. The input for sequencing was peripheral blood, taken on day 0 of AZD1222 vaccination. This receptor carries the CDR3 CASSSTGGGGYTF. The DNA sequence reads TGTGCCAGCAGCAGTACAGGGGGTGGAGGCTACACCTTC.